This is a list of T cell receptor beta chains from one sample in a study of T cell responses to AZD1222 COVID-19 vaccine. The protocol was immunoSEQ multiplex PCR, while the TCRdb copy is restricted to in-frame clones and leaves out a portion. This repertoire shows around 200,000 clones, around 90% found once; its top ten account for 6% to 8.5%. This specimen was peripheral blood, taken on day 0 of AZD1222 vaccination. The receptors shown here come from an adult in good health. Each CDR3 is given with its conserved first and last residue. A D gene is named only where the DNA matches it firmly. Clone size appears in some rows only: once, few, many, or a class for an expanded clone.

>NA|NA|TRBV27|TRBJ1-2
CASSFVPPMHYGYTF
TGTGCCAGCAGTTTTGTCCCCCCAATGCACTATGGCTACACCTTC
>TRBD2|NA|TRBV11-3|TRBJ2-1
CASSLGGGASNEQFF
TGTGCCAGCAGCTTAGGCGGGGGGGCTTCGAATGAGCAGTTCTTC
>NA|NA|TRBV4-1|TRBJ1-5
CASSEAVNQPQHF
TGCGCCAGCAGCGAAGCAGTCAATCAGCCCCAGCATTTT
>TRBD2|NA|TRBV6-5|TRBJ2-1
CASSILAGDYNEQFF
TGTGCCAGCAGTATCCTAGCGGGGGACTACAATGAGCAGTTCTTC
>NA|NA|TRBV6-1|TRBJ1-6
CASRGPGDNSPLHF
TGTGCCAGCAGGGGACCGGGGGACAATTCACCCCTCCACTTT
>TRBD1|once|TRBV9|TRBJ2-5
CASSHPGQGASRETQYF
TGTGCCAGCAGCCACCCCGGACAGGGGGCCTCCCGGGAGACCCAGTACTTC
>TRBD1|NA|TRBV30|TRBJ1-2
CAWTSHRGPYGYTF
TGTGCCTGGACCAGTCACAGGGGGCCCTATGGCTACACCTTC
>NA|NA|TRBV20-1|TRBJ1-2
CSASRMDGYTF
TGCAGTGCTAGTAGGATGGACGGCTACACCTTC
>NA|few|TRBV13|TRBJ1-1
CASSLVRRGLDTEAFF
TGTGCCAGCAGCTTAGTTCGCCGGGGGCTCGACACTGAAGCTTTCTTT
>TRBD2|NA|TRBV13|TRBJ2-1
CAINRGGLAVNEQFF
TGTGCCATCAACCGGGGGGGACTAGCGGTCAATGAGCAGTTCTTC
>NA|NA|TRBV25-1|TRBJ1-5
CASSEYQVTNQPQHF
TGTGCCAGCAGTGAATATCAGGTAACCAATCAGCCCCAGCATTTT
>NA|NA|TRBV7-3|TRBJ2-2
CASSPQEGELFF
TGTGCCAGCAGCCCCCAGGAAGGGGAGCTGTTTTTT
>NA|NA|TRBV27|TRBJ2-1
CASNPSGANEQFF
TGTGCCAGCAACCCGTCGGGAGCCAATGAGCAGTTCTTC
>NA|NA|TRBV18|TRBJ1-2
CASSTSAQGLYGYTF
TGTGCCAGCTCAACGTCAGCGCAGGGGCTCTATGGCTACACCTTC
>TRBD1|NA|TRBV6-6|TRBJ1-2
CASSYGTGKKGGYTF
TGTGCCAGCAGTTACGGGACAGGTAAAAAGGGAGGCTACACCTTC
>TRBD1|NA|TRBV27|TRBJ1-1
CASTPRGQMNTEAFF
TGTGCCAGCACCCCCCGGGGACAGATGAACACTGAAGCTTTCTTT
>TRBD1|NA|TRBV19|TRBJ2-3
CASSMGTGDTDTQYF
TGTGCCAGTAGTATGGGGACAGGAGACACAGATACGCAGTATTTT
>NA|NA|TRBV20-1|TRBJ2-7
CSASIRDYEQYF
TGCAGTGCTAGTATCAGGGACTACGAGCAGTACTTC
>NA|few|TRBV3-1/TRBV3-2|TRBJ2-2
CASTFATGTGELFF
TGTGCCAGCACCTTCGCGACAGGCACCGGGGAGCTGTTTTTT
>NA|few|TRBV25-1|TRBJ1-1
CASSEGGRRTEAFF
TGTGCCAGCAGTGAAGGGGGAAGGAGGACTGAAGCTTTCTTT
>NA|NA|TRBV7-9|TRBJ1-2
CASSPQNYGYTF
TGTGCCAGCAGCCCTCAGAACTATGGCTACACCTTC
>NA|NA|TRBV23-1|TRBJ1-1
CASSPPQGSATEAFF
TGCGCCAGCAGTCCCCCCCAGGGCTCCGCCACTGAAGCTTTCTTT
>TRBD2|NA|TRBV6-5|TRBJ2-1
CASRSGGVNNEQFF
TGTGCCAGCAGGAGCGGGGGGGTCAACAATGAGCAGTTCTTC
>NA|NA|TRBV24-1|TRBJ1-1
CATKQGLNTEAFF
TGTGCCACCAAACAGGGCCTGAACACTGAAGCTTTCTTT